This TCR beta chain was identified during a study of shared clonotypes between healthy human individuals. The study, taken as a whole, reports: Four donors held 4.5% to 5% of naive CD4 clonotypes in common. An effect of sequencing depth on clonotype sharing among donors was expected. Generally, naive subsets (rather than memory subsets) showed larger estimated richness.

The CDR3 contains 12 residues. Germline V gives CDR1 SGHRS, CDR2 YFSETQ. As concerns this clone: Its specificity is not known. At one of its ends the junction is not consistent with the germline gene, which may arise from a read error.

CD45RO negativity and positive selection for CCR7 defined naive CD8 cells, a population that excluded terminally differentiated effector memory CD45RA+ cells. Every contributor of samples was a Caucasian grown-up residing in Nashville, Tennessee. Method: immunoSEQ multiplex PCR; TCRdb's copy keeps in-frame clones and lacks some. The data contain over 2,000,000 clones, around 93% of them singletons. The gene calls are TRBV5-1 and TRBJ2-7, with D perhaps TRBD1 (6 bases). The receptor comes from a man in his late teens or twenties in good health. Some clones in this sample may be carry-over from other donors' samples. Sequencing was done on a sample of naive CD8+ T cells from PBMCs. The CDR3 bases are TGCGCCAGCCGGACAGTCTCCAACGAGCAGTACTTC. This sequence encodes CASRTVSNEQYF.